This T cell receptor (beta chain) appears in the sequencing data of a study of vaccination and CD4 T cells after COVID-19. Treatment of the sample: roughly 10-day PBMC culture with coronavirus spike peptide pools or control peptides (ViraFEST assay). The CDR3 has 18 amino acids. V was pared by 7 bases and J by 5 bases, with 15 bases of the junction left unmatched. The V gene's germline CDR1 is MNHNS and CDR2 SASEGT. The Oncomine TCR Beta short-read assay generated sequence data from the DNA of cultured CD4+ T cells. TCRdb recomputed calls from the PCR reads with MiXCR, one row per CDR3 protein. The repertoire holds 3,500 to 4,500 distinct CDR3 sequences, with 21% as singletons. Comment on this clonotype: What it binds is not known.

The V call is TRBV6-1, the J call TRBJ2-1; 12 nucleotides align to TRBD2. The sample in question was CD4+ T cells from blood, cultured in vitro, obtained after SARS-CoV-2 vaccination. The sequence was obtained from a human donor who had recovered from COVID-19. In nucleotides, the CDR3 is TGTGCCAGCACCCAACTAGCGGGGGGCATGGGGCTGCACAATGAGCAGTTCTTC. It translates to CASTQLAGGMGLHNEQFF.